What follows describes a single T cell receptor beta chain. What it recognizes is unknown. This entry belongs to a study of OX40 agonist ivuxolimab in advanced cancers. Study as a whole: The study reported partial responses in three patients: one hepatocellular carcinoma, two cutaneous melanoma.

Trimming cost V 0 bases and J 7 bases, with 10 bases left between them. Germline loops: CDR1 SGHVS, CDR2 FNYEAQ. The CDR3 contains 13 residues. Assay: immunoSEQ multiplex PCR; the TCRdb copy retains only in-frame clones and omits some. The table records some 52,000 clones, 94% of them present only once. Study conclusions and caveats: Circulating CD4+ and CD8+ T cells showed clonal expansion by week 6 at 0.1 to 3.0 mg/kg. No antigen was identified for the clonally expanded peripheral T cells. Expanded clones belonging to CD8+ T cells outnumbered, on average, those of CD4+.

Specimen: CD4+ or CD8+ T cells sorted from blood, collected in a trial of the OX40 agonist ivuxolimab. The receptor was derived from an adult with an advanced solid tumor such as melanoma, head and neck, liver or kidney cancer. The chain couples TRBV7-6 to TRBJ2-7, with D unresolved. CDR3 amino acids: CASSLAPSGEQYF. The CDR3 DNA follows: TGTGCCAGCAGCTTAGCGCCTAGTGGGGAGCAGTACTTC.